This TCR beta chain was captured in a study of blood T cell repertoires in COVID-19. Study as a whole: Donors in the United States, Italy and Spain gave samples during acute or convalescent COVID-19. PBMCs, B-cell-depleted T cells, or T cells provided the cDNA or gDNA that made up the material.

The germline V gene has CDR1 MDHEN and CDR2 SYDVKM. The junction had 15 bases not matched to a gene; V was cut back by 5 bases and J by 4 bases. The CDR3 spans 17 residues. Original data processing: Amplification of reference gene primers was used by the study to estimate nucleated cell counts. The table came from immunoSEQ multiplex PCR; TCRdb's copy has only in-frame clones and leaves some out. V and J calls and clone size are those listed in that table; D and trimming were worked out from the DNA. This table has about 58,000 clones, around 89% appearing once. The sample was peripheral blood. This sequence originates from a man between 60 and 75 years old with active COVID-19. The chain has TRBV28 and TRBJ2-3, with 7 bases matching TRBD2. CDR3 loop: CASSIGRLTGGADTQYF. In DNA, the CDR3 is TGTGCCAGCAGTATCGGGCGGTTGACGGGAGGAGCAGATACGCAGTATTTT. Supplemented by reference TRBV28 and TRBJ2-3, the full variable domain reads DVKVTQSSRYLVKRTGEKVFLECVQDMDHENMFWYRQDPGLGLRLIYFSYDVKMKEKGDIPEGYSVSREKKERFSLILESASTNQTSMYLCASSIGRLTGGADTQYFGPGTRLTVL.